These T cell receptor beta chains were read from a single sample in a study of blood T cells in healthy people across ages. TCRdb reanalysed the 5' RACE reads using MiXCR and keeps one entry per CDR3 protein. The data show hundreds of thousands of distinct CDR3 sequences, with roughly 30% seen just once and about 16% held by the top ten. Sequenced: blood. The source is a woman older than 75 in good health. Both conserved end residues are part of each CDR3. A D gene is named only where the DNA matches it firmly. Rows give clone size only sometimes, using once, few, many, or a class for an expanded clone.

TRBV28	TRBD1	TRBJ1-5	-	CASSLVGQGSNQPQHF	TGTGCCAGCAGTTTAGTTGGACAGGGGAGCAATCAGCCCCAGCATTTT
TRBV20-1	TRBD1	TRBJ2-3	few	CSARQGAQGDTQYF	TGCAGTGCTAGGCAGGGGGCGCAGGGAGATACGCAGTATTTT
TRBV13	TRBD2	TRBJ2-5	many	CASSKRGGRETQYF	TGTGCCAGCAGCAAGCGGGGGGGCCGTGAGACCCAGTACTTC
TRBV7-2	-	TRBJ2-7	-	CASSDPNTPAGEQYF	TGTGCCAGCAGCGATCCTAACACACCAGCCGGAGAGCAGTACTTC
TRBV30	-	TRBJ1-5	-	CAWSGGDNQPQHF	TGTGCCTGGAGTGGGGGAGACAATCAGCCCCAGCATTTT
TRBV7-9	-	TRBJ2-5	many	CASNLGGRNQETQYF	TGTGCCAGCAATTTGGGGGGGCGAAACCAAGAGACCCAGTACTTC
TRBV20-1	-	TRBJ1-2	few	CSAGDRSWSGYTF	TGCAGTGCTGGAGATCGGTCCTGGTCCGGCTACACCTTC
TRBV7-2	TRBD1	TRBJ1-2	-	CASSRGQGRDYTF	TGTGCCAGCAGCCGTGGACAGGGGAGGGACTACACCTTC
TRBV12-3/TRBV12-4	-	TRBJ2-7	-	CASSLRDLSEQYF	TGTGCCAGCAGTTTGAGGGATCTCTCCGAGCAGTACTTC
TRBV20-1	-	TRBJ2-1	few	CSASTGAQEQFF	TGCAGTGCATCGACTGGGGCGCAGGAGCAGTTCTTC
TRBV5-1	-	TRBJ2-1	-	CASSFMGSYEQFF	TGCGCCAGCAGCTTCATGGGGTCCTACGAGCAGTTCTTC
TRBV7-2	-	TRBJ2-1	-	CASSPRPSSYNEQFF	TGTGCCAGCAGCCCACGACCCAGCTCCTACAATGAGCAGTTCTTC
TRBV20-1	TRBD1	TRBJ1-1	many	CSAFDRGDTEAFF	TGCAGTGCTTTCGACAGGGGGGACACTGAAGCTTTCTTT
TRBV27	-	TRBJ2-3	-	CASNEPGRTDTQYF	TGTGCCAGCAACGAGCCGGGGCGCACCGATACGCAGTATTTT
TRBV5-4	-	TRBJ2-5	many	CASSFGSGGPQETQYF	TGTGCCAGCAGCTTTGGGTCCGGGGGCCCCCAAGAGACCCAGTACTTC
TRBV2	-	TRBJ2-1	many	CASSVSMGVGNEQFF	TGTGCCAGCAGCGTTTCGATGGGGGTCGGTAATGAGCAGTTCTTC
TRBV7-2	TRBD2	TRBJ2-1	-	CASSLAHRTSGSNEQFF	TGTGCCAGCAGCTTAGCGCATCGGACTAGTGGTAGCAATGAGCAGTTCTTC